This is a list of T cell receptor beta chains from one sample in a study of human versus mouse CDR3 diversity and MHC coevolution. The protocol was immunoSEQ multiplex PCR, while the TCRdb copy is restricted to in-frame clones and leaves out a portion. The table has some 60,000 clones, approximately 94% seen once. Material: naive CD4+ T cells from blood. These receptors were collected from a person in their sixties in good health. Each CDR3 is given with its conserved first and last residue. D genes are given only for firm matches. Only part of the rows carry a size: once, few, many, or a class if the clone is expanded.

V gene,J gene,D gene,clone size,CDR3 protein,CDR3 DNA
TRBV2,TRBJ2-3,TRBD2,-,CASSLLAGGADTQYF,TGTGCCAGCAGTCTACTAGCGGGAGGGGCGGATACGCAGTATTTT
TRBV15,TRBJ2-3,-,-,CATSSRQSPSTDTQYF,TGTGCCACCAGCAGCCGACAGAGCCCTAGCACAGATACGCAGTATTTT
TRBV6-6,TRBJ2-2,-,-,CASSSSGRGAGELFF,TGTGCCAGCAGTTCGTCGGGCAGGGGGGCCGGGGAGCTGTTTTTT
TRBV19,TRBJ2-1,TRBD1,-,CASSIDRGLYNEQFF,TGTGCCAGTAGTATCGACAGGGGGCTCTACAATGAGCAGTTCTTC
TRBV2,TRBJ2-3,TRBD2,-,CASSEWSGRTDTQYF,TGTGCCAGCAGTGAATGGAGCGGGAGAACAGATACGCAGTATTTT
TRBV2,TRBJ2-3,TRBD2,-,CASSVLAGRVDTQYF,TGTGCCAGCAGTGTTCTAGCGGGAAGGGTAGATACGCAGTATTTT
TRBV7-9,TRBJ2-1,-,-,CASSREYQDNEQFF,TGTGCCAGCAGCCGAGAGTATCAGGACAATGAGCAGTTCTTC
TRBV7-3,TRBJ2-3,-,-,CASSLIRGTDTQYF,TGTGCCAGCAGCTTAATCAGGGGAACAGATACGCAGTATTTT
TRBV5-6,TRBJ1-5,-,-,CASSLATGRVDQPQHF,TGTGCCAGCAGCTTGGCCACGGGAAGGGTGGATCAGCCCCAGCATTTT
TRBV19,TRBJ2-3,TRBD2,-,CASSIRGAGVGDTQYF,TGTGCCAGTAGTATCCGCGGAGCGGGAGTTGGAGATACGCAGTATTTT
TRBV5-1,TRBJ1-6,-,-,CASSLGGDNSPLHF,TGCGCCAGCAGCTTGGGCGGCGATAATTCACCCCTCCACTTT
TRBV5-1,TRBJ1-2,TRBD1,-,CASSSSTGTGFYGYTF,TGCGCCAGCAGCTCATCGACCGGGACAGGGTTTTATGGCTACACCTTC
TRBV5-1,TRBJ2-2,TRBD1,-,CASSLEGTGDGELFF,TGCGCCAGCAGCTTGGAGGGGACAGGGGACGGGGAGCTGTTTTTT
TRBV7-8,TRBJ1-2,TRBD1,-,CASSTTGGAGYGYTF,TGTGCCAGCAGCACAACAGGGGGCGCGGGCTATGGCTACACCTTC
TRBV11-2,TRBJ1-2,-,-,CASSQNRVSHGYTF,TGTGCCAGCAGCCAAAACAGGGTATCACATGGCTACACCTTC
TRBV7-2,TRBJ1-5,-,-,CASSLVGTGNQPQHF,TGTGCCAGCAGCTTAGTTGGAACGGGGAATCAGCCCCAGCATTTT
TRBV27,TRBJ1-2,-,-,CASSPRRRLEPDYGYTF,TGTGCCAGCAGTCCCCGCCGCCGTTTAGAGCCGGACTATGGCTACACCTTC
TRBV7-2,TRBJ1-2,-,-,CASSGQLYGYTF,TGTGCCAGCAGCGGACAGCTCTATGGCTACACCTTC
TRBV27,TRBJ2-7,-,-,CASSLEGDGTYEQYF,TGTGCCAGCAGTTTAGAAGGGGATGGGACCTACGAGCAGTACTTC
TRBV4-2,TRBJ2-1,-,-,CASSQDRSGEHGPEQFF,TGTGCCAGCAGCCAAGATAGGTCGGGGGAGCATGGTCCTGAGCAGTTCTTC
TRBV19,TRBJ1-2,-,-,CASSIAGLNYGYTF,TGTGCCAGTAGTATAGCTGGACTTAACTATGGCTACACCTTC
TRBV2,TRBJ2-7,-,-,CARAKVEGRGYEQYF,TGTGCCAGGGCAAAGGTGGAGGGACGGGGTTACGAGCAGTACTTC
TRBV5-1,TRBJ2-5,TRBD1,-,CASSLEGTGGERKTQYF,TGCGCCAGCAGCTTGGAGGGGACAGGGGGTGAGCGGAAGACCCAGTACTTC
TRBV18,TRBJ2-5,TRBD2,-,CASSPLPGLGNQETQYF,TGTGCCAGCTCACCACTCCCGGGACTAGGGAATCAAGAGACCCAGTACTTC
TRBV21-1,TRBJ1-5,-,-,CASSNGGGGNQPQHF,TGTGCCAGCAGCAACGGGGGGGGTGGCAATCAGCCCCAGCATTTT
TRBV15,TRBJ1-6,-,-,CATSSSPQGNSPLHF,TGTGCCACCAGCAGCTCCCCCCAGGGTAACTCACCCCTCCACTTT
TRBV7-3,TRBJ2-3,TRBD1,-,CASSLTGQGRGSDTQYF,TGTGCCAGCAGCTTAACGGGACAGGGAAGGGGATCAGATACGCAGTATTTT
TRBV9,TRBJ2-5,TRBD2,once,CASNTRGQREGATQYF,TGTGCCAGCAACACAAGGGGTCAGCGGGAGGGTGCGACCCAGTACTTC
TRBV7-9,TRBJ2-1,TRBD2,-,CASSLATSGIGYNEQFF,TGTGCCAGCAGCTTAGCGACTAGCGGGATAGGGTACAATGAGCAGTTCTTC
TRBV6-5,TRBJ2-7,-,-,CASSYSSRGYEQYF,TGTGCCAGCAGTTACTCGAGCAGGGGCTACGAGCAGTACTTC
TRBV5-1,TRBJ2-1,-,-,CASSLEVAFLYNEQFF,TGCGCCAGCAGCTTGGAAGTCGCGTTTCTTTACAATGAGCAGTTCTTC
TRBV25-1,TRBJ2-7,-,once,CASSGPLAPSYEQYF,TGTGCCAGCAGTGGACCCCTAGCGCCAAGCTACGAGCAGTACTTC
TRBV29-1,TRBJ2-3,TRBD1,-,CSVEEGGKGADTQYF,TGCAGCGTTGAAGAAGGGGGCAAAGGGGCAGATACGCAGTATTTT
TRBV30,TRBJ2-7,TRBD1,-,CAWRETGGVYEQYF,TGTGCCTGGAGGGAGACAGGGGGCGTCTACGAGCAGTACTTC
TRBV19,TRBJ1-5,TRBD1,-,CASSTTGTGGDQPQHF,TGTGCCAGTAGTACAACCGGGACAGGGGGCGATCAGCCCCAGCATTTT
TRBV6-5,TRBJ2-7,TRBD1,once,CASSYTLQGAQSFRYF,TGTGCCAGCAGTTATACCCTACAGGGGGCCCAGTCTTTCAGGTACTTC